Presented here are 28 T cell receptor beta chains from one specimen sequenced in a study of metastatic and nonmetastatic thyroid tumors. MiXCR was used by TCRdb to re-call the PCR reads. The data show about 30,000 clones, 25% to 30% seen once. Nobody among the patients had been given any treatment before thyroid surgery. Sequences were obtained from blood. The receptors come from a female donor with papillary thyroid cancer or a benign thyroid nodule (not recorded which). Some clones in this sample may be carry-over from other donors' samples.

This clone was recorded a few times. The chain links TRBV28 to TRBJ1-1; tentative D call: TRBD1 (5 bases). The CDR3 is 14 residues long. The V gene lost 5 bases and the J gene lost 5 bases, with 15 bases spanning the gap. Germline V lookup: CDR1 MDHEN, CDR2 SYDVKM. DNA for the CDR3: TGTGCCAGCAGTCCCGCCGGGACCAAAACTGAAGCTTTCTTT. The encoded protein is CASSPAGTKTEAFF.

The chain recombines TRBV6-1 with TRBJ1-2; 7 bases are shared with TRBD1. The length of the CDR3 is 11 residues. The V gene's germline CDR1 is MNHNS and CDR2 SASEGT. Trimming at V came to 8 bases and at J to 5 bases, leaving 2 bases not matched to a gene. The DNA of the CDR3 is TGTGCCAGCGTACAGGGGTATGGCTACACCTTC. It encodes CASVQGYGYTF.

The chain uses TRBV5-6 and TRBJ1-5; no firm D call. V lost 4 bases to trimming and J lost 6 bases, with 11 bases between them. The germline CDR1 and CDR2 sequences are SGHDT and YYEEEE. This CDR3 comprises 13 residues. CDR3 region: CASSIGRAQPQHF. CDR3 DNA: TGTGCCAGCAGCATCGGTAGGGCTCAGCCCCAGCATTTT.

This rearrangement joins TRBV6-1 to TRBJ2-1; D unresolved. This CDR3 region has 15 residues. The germline V gene encodes CDR1 MNHNS and CDR2 SASEGT. V shed 5 bases and J shed 0 bases, with 11 bases lying between them. The CDR3 region is CASSLPIFSYNEQFF. The DNA for the CDR3 is TGTGCCAGCAGTCTCCCGATCTTCTCCTACAATGAGCAGTTCTTC.

By proportion, this clone is medium-sized (0.01 to 0.1%). The chain uses TRBV10-1 and TRBJ1-1; D is uncertain. CDR3 length: 14 residues. Germline V gene data show CDR1 as WNHNN and CDR2 as SYGVQD (reference sequence). V was pared by 1 base and J by 7 bases, with 13 bases between. CDR3 sequence reads: CASSEFRGPDEAFF. CDR3 bases: TGCGCCAGCAGTGAGTTTAGAGGACCGGATGAAGCTTTCTTT.

This clone has a count of ten or more. The chain joins TRBV30 to TRBJ1-2, with a possible D match to TRBD1 (5 bases). The length of the CDR3 is 12 residues. With 3 bases removed from V and 7 bases from J, the gap between germline ends came to 12 bases. Germline CDR1 GTSNPN, CDR2 SVGIG (reference sequence). This CDR3 reads CAWSAGMGGYTF. CDR3 in DNA: TGTGCCTGGAGCGCAGGGATGGGTGGCTACACCTTC.

This clone has a single count. V is TRBV20-1 and J is TRBJ1-6; D is perhaps TRBD1 (5 bases). The CDR3 is 15 amino acids. The V end lost 5 bases, the J end lost 3 bases, and 14 bases lay between the germline ends. Germline lookup yields CDR1 DFQATT and CDR2 SNEGSKA (reference sequence). CDR3 sequence reads: CSALPTVNYNSPLHF. The DNA of the CDR3 is TGCAGTGCTCTCCCGACAGTTAACTATAATTCACCCCTCCACTTT.

The rearrangement joins TRBV5-1 to TRBJ2-7, with 7 positions matching TRBD1. The CDR3 length is 16 residues. Germline CDR1 SGHRS, CDR2 YFSETQ. The V gene end was trimmed by 3 bases and the J gene end by 2 bases; junction bases not matched to a gene: 11. The DNA for the CDR3 is TGCGCCAGCAGCTGGAGTCCGGGACAGAGTACCTACGAGCAGTACTTC. This sequence encodes CASSWSPGQSTYEQYF.

The rearrangement joins TRBV6-2 or TRBV6-3 to TRBJ2-2; D is possibly TRBD2 (5 bases). CDR1 and CDR2 (germline): MNHEY, SVGEGT. The CDR3 has 13 amino acids. The ends were cut back, 4 bases at V and 5 bases at J, with 8 bases in the middle. The CDR3 DNA reads as TGTGCCAGCAGTTCCGGGGAAACCGGGGAGCTGTTTTTT. Amino acid sequence: CASSSGETGELFF.

V usage is TRBV6-5 and J usage is TRBJ2-5; D not resolved. With 2 bases removed from V and 3 bases from J, the gap between germline ends came to 7 bases. Germline loops: CDR1 MNHEY, CDR2 SVGAGI. The CDR3 sequence is 13 residues long. The CDR3 sequence is CASSYRTEETQYF. CDR3 DNA: TGTGCCAGCAGTTACCGAACAGAAGAGACCCAGTACTTC.

V usage is TRBV28 and J usage is TRBJ2-7, with TRBD1 as a possible D gene (5 bases). The CDR3 has 15 residues. V was trimmed by 3 bases and J by 7 bases, leaving 19 bases between them. Germline CDR1 is MDHEN and CDR2 is SYDVKM. CDR3 residues: CASSFPDNRGSEQYF. CDR3 coding DNA: TGTGCCAGCAGTTTCCCCGACAATAGGGGAAGTGAGCAGTACTTC. The complete variable domain, with remaining parts taken from reference TRBV28 and TRBJ2-7, reads DVKVTQSSRYLVKRTGEKVFLECVQDMDHENMFWYRQDPGLGLRLIYFSYDVKMKEKGDIPEGYSVSREKKERFSLILESASTNQTSMYLCASSFPDNRGSEQYFGPGTRLTVT.

This clone appeared many times. The chain couples TRBV2 to TRBJ1-1, with TRBD1 as a possible D gene (5 bases). Germline lookup yields CDR1 SNHLY and CDR2 FYNNEI. The CDR3 is 13 residues long. The ends were cut back, 1 base at V and 4 bases at J, with 7 bases in the middle. CDR3 loop: CASSEGGGTEAFF. In nucleotides, the CDR3 is TGTGCCAGCAGTGAAGGGGGGGGCACTGAAGCTTTCTTT.

Ten or more counts support this clone. A clone one base away is much larger, so this may be a read error. The chain carries TRBV6-1 and TRBJ1-2; D is unresolved. CDR3 length equals 13 residues. V was trimmed by 6 bases and J by 7 bases, leaving 15 bases between them. The germline CDR1 and CDR2 sequences are MNHNS and SASEGT. Written as DNA, the CDR3 is TGTGCCAGCAGGATTACAGAGGACGCTGGCTACACCTTC. Its translation: CASRITEDAGYTF.

The V call is TRBV19, the J call TRBJ2-1; 8 bases are shared with TRBD1. The CDR3 is 15 amino acids. J lost 2 bases, V lost 4 bases, and 4 bases had no gene match. CDR1 and CDR2 from the germline V gene are LNHDA and SQIVND (reference sequence). CDR3: CASSKDRGPYNEQFF. In DNA form, the CDR3 reads TGTGCCAGTAGTAAAGACAGGGGACCCTACAATGAGCAGTTCTTC.

This clone appeared many times. The J gene is TRBJ2-5, the V gene TRBV7-9; weak D call: TRBD2 (6 bases). CDR1 and CDR2 (germline): SEHNR, FQNEAQ (reference sequence). Trimming left V 1 base short and J 5 bases short, with 17 bases between. The CDR3 extends over 16 amino acids. The CDR3 region is CASSLDPNAGRETQYF. CDR3 sequence (DNA): TGTGCCAGCAGCTTAGATCCCAACGCGGGAAGGGAGACCCAGTACTTC.

This clone was seen many times. The V call is TRBV7-2, the J call TRBJ1-3; tentative D call: TRBD1 (5 bases). CDR1 is SGHTA and CDR2 is FQGNSA in the germline V gene. Trimming shortened V by 1 base and J by 2 bases, and 9 bases separated the two germline ends. CDR3 length: 15 amino acids. The CDR3 DNA reads as TGTGCCAGCAGCTTAGAGGGGCCGGCTGGAAACACCATATATTTT. Its protein product is CASSLEGPAGNTIYF. The complete variable domain, with remaining parts taken from reference TRBV7-2 and TRBJ1-3, reads GAGVSQSPSNKVTEKGKDVELRCDPISGHTALYWYRQSLGQGLEFLIYFQGNSAPDKSGLPSDRFSAERTGGSVSTLTIQRTQQEDSAVYLCASSLEGPAGNTIYFGEGSWLTVV.

This clone is categorized as medium-sized. The genes are TRBV5-1 and TRBJ2-2; D unclear. V lost 2 bases and J lost 5, with 7 bases in between. CDR1 and CDR2 (germline): SGHRS, YFSETQ. This CDR3 region has 13 residues. The CDR3 DNA is TGCGCCAGCAGCTTAATGCAGACCGGGGAGCTGTTTTTT. Its protein is CASSLMQTGELFF.

This chain joins TRBV4-1 and TRBJ2-7; D may match TRBD1 or TRBD2 (5 bases each). CDR3 length: 14 amino acids. The V end was cut by 1 base, the J end by 5 bases, with 12 bases between. Germline lookup yields CDR1 MGHRA and CDR2 YSYEKL. The CDR3 DNA sequence: TGCGCCAGCAGCCAAGCGAGGGACGGCGACGAGCAGTACTTC. It specifies CASSQARDGDEQYF.

CDR3 sequence: CASSYRGSEQFF. CDR3 nucleotides: TGTGCCAGCAGTTACAGGGGGAGTGAGCAGTTCTTC. The chain combines TRBV12-3 or TRBV12-4 with TRBJ2-1; 8 bases match TRBD1. The CDR3 is made up of 12 amino acids. J lost 9 bases, V lost 4 bases, and 2 bases had no gene match.

This clone came up a few times. The rearrangement links TRBV12-3 or TRBV12-4 to TRBJ1-1; no reliable D call. The CDR3 has 10 residues. Deletions cut 6 bases from V and 7 bases from J, with 6 bases between. The CDR3: CASSGVEAFF. In DNA form, the CDR3 reads TGTGCCAGCAGCGGGGTTGAAGCTTTCTTT.

This clone was recorded a few times. Other DNA sequences in this specimen translate into the identical CDR3. The chain recombines TRBV6-1 with TRBJ1-6, with a tentative D call TRBD1 (5 bases). Trimming stripped 4 bases from V and 4 bases from J, with 8 bases between. The CDR3 consists of 14 residues. The germline V gene encodes CDR1 MNHNS and CDR2 SASEGT. This CDR3 reads CASSAGPYNSPLHF. In DNA form, the CDR3 reads TGTGCCAGCAGTGCGGGACCTTATAATTCACCCCTCCACTTT.

CDR3 amino acids: CASSFTEDGELFF. CDR3 sequence (DNA): TGTGCCAGCAGCTTCACAGAGGACGGGGAGCTGTTTTTT. The gene calls are TRBV11-2 and TRBJ2-2; D ambiguous. Trimming pared 3 bases from V and 7 bases from J, leaving 9 bases between. Germline V CDR1 and CDR2: SGHAT, FQNNGV. The CDR3 loop spans 13 amino acids.

This clone is classed as medium-sized. The CDR3 spells CSVALGNYEQYF. The CDR3 coding sequence is TGCAGTGTGGCCTTGGGAAATTACGAGCAGTACTTC. This rearrangement joins TRBV20-1 to TRBJ2-7; D is ambiguous. The CDR3 runs 12 residues. V was trimmed by 7 bases and J by 4 bases, leaving 14 bases between them. CDR1 is DFQATT and CDR2 is SNEGSKA in the germline V gene (reference sequence).

The V and J genes are TRBV6-5 and TRBJ2-3; D remains ambiguous. This CDR3 is 14 amino acids long. CDR1 and CDR2 from the germline V gene are MNHEY and SVGAGI. V lost 0 bases and J 2 bases, leaving 6 bases between the germline ends. The DNA for the CDR3 is TGTGCCAGCAGTTACTCGATTAACACAGATACGCAGTATTTT. Protein: CASSYSINTDTQYF.

This clone came up a few times. V and J are TRBV19 and TRBJ2-7; 9 nucleotides agree with TRBD1. Germline V lookup: CDR1 LNHDA, CDR2 SQIVND (reference sequence). The length of the CDR3 is 15 residues. With V trimmed by 6 bases and J by 5 bases, 11 bases remained unmatched. CDR3 in amino acids: CASSATGGILDEQYF. The CDR3, as DNA: TGTGCCAGTAGCGCGACAGGGGGAATTCTGGACGAGCAGTACTTC. Looking up the rest from reference TRBV19 and TRBJ2-7 gives the full variable domain: DGGITQSPKYLFRKEGQNVTLSCEQNLNHDAMYWYRQDPGQGLRLIYYSQIVNDFQKGDIAEGYSVSREKKESFPLTVTSAQKNPTAFYLCASSATGGILDEQYFGPGTRLTVT.

The chain uses TRBV10-3 and TRBJ1-2; TRBD1 is a possible D gene (6 bases). Germline V gene sequence: CDR1 ENHRY, CDR2 SYGVKD. The CDR3 runs 15 residues. Trimming took off 5 bases at V and 1 base at J, with 14 bases between the two ends. The CDR3 DNA is TGTGCCATCAGTAAGACAGGAGAAGTTAACTATGGCTACACCTTC. Protein: CAISKTGEVNYGYTF.

V and J are TRBV29-1 and TRBJ2-3, with 7 nucleotides matching TRBD2. The ends lost 6 bases at V and 3 bases at J; junction bases unmatched: 9. From germline, CDR1 is SQVTM and CDR2 ANQGSEA. The CDR3 covers 14 residues. The DNA of the CDR3 is TGCAGCGTCCCAAGGGGCGGGAGTACAGATACGCAGTATTTT. It codes for CSVPRGGSTDTQYF.

This clone was seen repeatedly, ten times or more. The chain joins TRBV7-9 to TRBJ1-4; TRBD1 might be the D (5 bases). Trimming removed 2 bases from V and 6 bases from J, with 10 bases in between. Germline V CDR1 and CDR2: SEHNR, FQNEAQ (reference sequence). CDR3 length equals 14 residues. The CDR3 is CASSLRREDEKLFF. The DNA of the CDR3 is TGTGCCAGCAGCTTACGCAGGGAGGATGAAAAACTGTTTTTT.